Below are 26 T cell receptor beta chains sequenced from a single sample in a study of blood T cell repertoires in COVID-19. Produced via immunoSEQ multiplex PCR; TCRdb's table is partial and in-frame only. The data contain roughly 150,000 clones, roughly 83% of them singletons. Sequencing used peripheral blood. All receptors come from an elderly woman with active or convalescent COVID-19.

V gene TRBV30 combines with J gene TRBJ1-3; the D gene is possibly TRBD1 (6 bases). The germline V gene encodes CDR1 GTSNPN and CDR2 SVGIG (reference sequence). The CDR3 loop spans 15 amino acids. The ends were cut back, 4 bases at V and 0 bases at J, with 13 bases in the middle. The CDR3 reads CAWTLGGASGNTIYF. For the CDR3, the DNA is TGTGCCTGGACCCTGGGGGGGGCCTCTGGAAACACCATATATTTT.

Of note for this clone: Germline is not matched at one junction end, which may reflect a read error. The CDR3 DNA reads TGTGCCAGCACACCAGTGGCAGTGAACACTGAAGCTTTCTTT. It specifies CASTPVAVNTEAFF. The V gene is TRBV18, the J gene TRBJ1-1; D remains ambiguous. This CDR3 is 14 amino acids long. Per germline, CDR1 KGHSH and CDR2 LQKENI.

This clone showed up just once. This rearrangement joins TRBV23-1 to TRBJ2-7; D perhaps matches TRBD1 (5 bases). TRBV23-1 is filed as an ORF, its function uncertain. There are 14 residues in the CDR3. Trimming took off 5 bases at V and 1 base at J, with 12 bases between the two ends. The CDR3 DNA reads as TGCGCCAGCAGTTATTGGGGCCAATCCTACGAGCAGTACTTC. Protein: CASSYWGQSYEQYF.

The CDR3 protein is CASSLRPPGQGDTIYF. The CDR3 nucleotides are TGTGCCAGCAGCTTGCGTCCTCCGGGACAAGGGGACACCATATATTTT. This rearrangement joins TRBV5-8 to TRBJ1-3, with D perhaps TRBD1 (6 bases). CDR1 is SGHTS, CDR2 YDEGEE, per germline. Deletions cut 1 base from V and 8 bases from J, with 19 bases between. The CDR3 runs 16 residues.

The chain is built from TRBV2 and TRBJ1-4; perhaps TRBD1 as D (5 bases). CDR1 is SNHLY and CDR2 is FYNNEI in the germline V gene. The CDR3 is 14 residues long. V was shortened by 7 bases and J by 11 bases, with 20 bases between the two germline ends. The DNA of the CDR3 is TGTGCCAGCACTCTAGGTCTTGACAGTCGGAAACTGTTTTTT. Translated: CASTLGLDSRKLFF.

The chain carries TRBV4-2 and TRBJ1-2; 9 bases align to TRBD1. V lost 1 base to trimming and J lost 5 bases; unmatched junction nucleotides: 5. The germline V gene encodes CDR1 LGHNA and CDR2 YNFKEQ. CDR3 length equals 15 residues. CDR3 region: CASSQGRTGEYGYTF. The CDR3 region has the DNA TGTGCCAGCAGCCAAGGAAGGACAGGGGAATATGGCTACACCTTC.

This sequence joins TRBV27 and TRBJ2-7, with 11 bases identical to TRBD1. Germline values: CDR1 MNHEY, CDR2 SMNVEV (reference sequence). V was clipped by 5 bases and J by 6 bases; unmatched bases: 9. The CDR3 is made up of 15 amino acids. The CDR3 coding sequence is TGTGCCAGCAGTCCCGGGCGGGGGACAGGGGGCGAGCAGTACTTC. This gives the protein CASSPGRGTGGEQYF.

The table lists this clone with many counts. The chain employs TRBV11-2 and TRBJ2-7, with unresolved D. Per germline, CDR1 SGHAT and CDR2 FQNNGV. The V gene lost 5 bases and the J gene lost 4 bases, with 18 bases spanning the gap. CDR3 length equals 15 residues. CDR3 in DNA: TGTGCCAGCAGCCTTACAGACACGGCGCAATACGAGCAGTACTTC. Its translation is CASSLTDTAQYEQYF.

This rearrangement joins TRBV4-1 to TRBJ1-4, with a weak D call TRBD1 (6 bases). Germline V CDR1 and CDR2: MGHRA, YSYEKL. Trimming stripped 1 base from V and 10 bases from J, with 22 bases between. The CDR3 covers 17 residues. CDR3 sequence (DNA): TGCGCCAGCAGCCAAGTAGGCGGGGGGCAGGGAGGTGGAAAACTGTTTTTT. Encoded protein: CASSQVGGGQGGGKLFF.

The chain employs TRBV19 and TRBJ1-4; 9 positions match TRBD1. This CDR3 is 15 amino acids long. The V gene end was trimmed by 7 bases and the J gene end by 6 bases; junction bases not matched to a gene: 9. CDR1 and CDR2 (germline): LNHDA, SQIVND (reference sequence). The CDR3 is CASTRGQGVYEKLFF. CDR3 DNA sequence: TGTGCCAGTACCAGGGGACAGGGCGTTTATGAAAAACTGTTTTTT. Complete variable domain (other parts from reference TRBV19 and TRBJ1-4): DGGITQSPKYLFRKEGQNVTLSCEQNLNHDAMYWYRQDPGQGLRLIYYSQIVNDFQKGDIAEGYSVSREKKESFPLTVTSAQKNPTAFYLCASTRGQGVYEKLFFGSGTQLSVL.

Here the CDR3 reads CASSFSGSTNEKLFF. The DNA of the CDR3 is TGTGCCAGTAGTTTTAGCGGATCAACTAATGAAAAACTGTTTTTT. This chain links TRBV19 with TRBJ1-4; D is undetermined. The CDR3 covers 15 residues. Trimming left V 5 bases short and J 0 bases short, with 10 bases between. CDR1 and CDR2 from the germline V gene are LNHDA and SQIVND (reference sequence).

This clone has just a few counts. The chain couples TRBV5-1 to TRBJ2-2, with D unresolved. CDR3 length: 12 amino acids. CDR1 is SGHRS and CDR2 is YFSETQ in the germline V gene. V lost 4 bases and J 3 bases, leaving 4 bases between the germline ends. The CDR3 bases are TGCGCCAGCAGCCTAGACACCGGGGAGCTGTTTTTT. Translation: CASSLDTGELFF.

The chain recombines TRBV3-1 (or the pseudogene TRBV3-2) with TRBJ2-3; 10 bases map to TRBD2. Germline V CDR1 and CDR2: LGHDT, YNNKEL (reference sequence). Germline trimming cut 2 bases from V and 3 bases from J; bases unmatched to any gene: 2. The CDR3 extends over 15 amino acids. The CDR3 spells CASSQPGLATDTQYF. Written as DNA, the CDR3 is TGTGCCAGCAGCCAACCGGGACTAGCGACAGATACGCAGTATTTT.

The rearrangement links TRBV6-6 to TRBJ2-3; D gene ambiguous. CDR1 and CDR2 from the germline V gene are MNHNY and SVGAGI (reference sequence). The CDR3 is 11 amino acids. Trimming took off 7 bases at V and 0 bases at J, with 2 bases between the two ends. This chain's CDR3 is CASTSTDTQYF. CDR3 nucleotide sequence: TGTGCCAGCACGAGCACAGATACGCAGTATTTT.

The genes are TRBV19 and TRBJ2-7; 7 nucleotides match TRBD1. Germline CDR1 reads LNHDA; CDR2 reads SQIVND (reference sequence). The J segment lost 2 bases and the V segment lost 6 bases, leaving 7 bases of the junction unmatched. The CDR3 loop spans 14 amino acids. The CDR3 sequence: CASRSRQGAYEQYF. The DNA of the CDR3 is TGTGCCAGTAGATCCCGACAGGGCGCCTACGAGCAGTACTTC.

This rearrangement joins TRBV5-1 to TRBJ2-2, with 8 bases identical to TRBD1. Germline V gene lookup returns CDR1 SGHRS and CDR2 YFSETQ. The CDR3 runs to 14 residues. The junction had 6 bases not matched to a gene; V was cut back by 5 bases and J by 6 bases. DNA of the CDR3: TGCGCCAGCAGTCAACAACAGGGGGCCGGGGAGCTGTTTTTT. Translated: CASSQQQGAGELFF.

This clone was picked up a small number of times. The CDR3 coding sequence is TGTGCCAGCAGCTCGCGGACAGGGGTGTTGAGTAATTCACCCCTCCACTTT. It translates to CASSSRTGVLSNSPLHF. The V gene is TRBV3-1 (or the pseudogene TRBV3-2), the J gene TRBJ1-6, with 9 bases that match TRBD1. V lost 5 bases to trimming and J lost 6 bases; unmatched junction nucleotides: 11. The CDR3 sequence is 17 residues long. The germline CDR1 and CDR2 sequences are LGHDT and YNNKEL (reference sequence).

The rearrangement joins TRBV15 to TRBJ2-7; 9 bases align to TRBD1. Germline CDR1 LNHNV, CDR2 YYDKDF (reference sequence). This CDR3 has 14 amino acids. The ends lost 1 base at V and 6 bases at J; junction bases unmatched: 4. Here the CDR3 DNA reads TGTGCCACCAGCAGAGGGGGGACAGGGCTCGAGCAGTACTTC. Translated: CATSRGGTGLEQYF.

This chain links TRBV10-3 with TRBJ1-1; TRBD1 is a possible D gene (5 bases). This CDR3 has 13 residues. The V end was cut by 7 bases, the J end by 0 bases, with 9 bases between. CDR1 is ENHRY and CDR2 is SYGVKD in the germline V gene. As DNA, the CDR3 is TGTGCCATCAAGGGGAACTTGAACACTGAAGCTTTCTTT. Translated, it gives CAIKGNLNTEAFF.

This clone was counted a few times. This rearrangement joins TRBV11-2 to TRBJ1-5; TRBD1 is a possible D gene (5 bases). The CDR3 runs 13 residues. In germline, CDR1 is SGHAT, CDR2 FQNNGV. Deletions cut 5 bases from V and 4 bases from J, with 9 bases between. The CDR3 DNA sequence: TGTGCCAGCAGCCCGGGGGGGAATCAGCCCCAGCATTTT. This gives the protein CASSPGGNQPQHF. Full variable domain (missing parts from reference TRBV11-2 and TRBJ1-5): EAGVAQSPRYKIIEKRQSVAFWCNPISGHATLYWYQQILGQGPKLLIQFQNNGVVDDSQLPKDRFSAERLKGVDSTLKIQPAKLEDSAVYLCASSPGGNQPQHFGDGTRLSIL.

The gene calls are TRBV5-6 and TRBJ1-1, with TRBD1 as a possible D gene (5 bases). Germline V gene lookup returns CDR1 SGHDT and CDR2 YYEEEE. V gave up 4 bases and J gave up 0 bases, with 10 bases separating them. The CDR3 loop spans 14 amino acids. The CDR3 sequence: CASSRQLLNTEAFF. DNA of the CDR3: TGTGCCAGCAGCCGACAGCTTTTGAACACTGAAGCTTTCTTT.

The CDR3 spells CASSLFGMGYGNTIYF. The CDR3 nucleotides read TGTGCCAGCAGCTTGTTCGGGATGGGTTATGGAAACACCATATATTTT. V usage is TRBV5-6 and J usage is TRBJ1-3; D is ambiguous. V was cut by 1 base and J by 3 bases, with 14 bases left in between. CDR1 and CDR2 (germline): SGHDT, YYEEEE. The CDR3 runs to 16 residues.

This clone was detected only a few times. This chain uses TRBV7-2 with TRBJ2-2; 11 bases fit TRBD1. This CDR3 region has 15 residues. Germline loops: CDR1 SGHTA, CDR2 FQGNSA. With 5 bases clipped from V and 5 bases from J, the junction kept 4 bases outside the gene matches. DNA of the CDR3: TGTGCCAGCAGCGGACAGGGGGCGGGGACCGGGGAGCTGTTTTTT. Amino acid sequence: CASSGQGAGTGELFF.

This clone was observed a handful of times. The chain links TRBV27 to TRBJ1-2; maybe TRBD1 (5 bases). Germline loops: CDR1 MNHEY, CDR2 SMNVEV (reference sequence). V lost 8 bases and J lost 5, with 30 bases in between. The CDR3 totals 18 residues. As DNA, the CDR3 is TGTGCCAGCCGCTCAGGATTCGAAACAGGATGGTTTAGGTATGGCTACACCTTC. Its protein product is CASRSGFETGWFRYGYTF.

The chain is built from TRBV19 and TRBJ1-5, with TRBD1 matching 11 bases. The CDR3 is made up of 16 amino acids. Germline trimming cut 1 base from V and 4 bases from J; bases unmatched to any gene: 3. Germline loops: CDR1 LNHDA, CDR2 SQIVND (reference sequence). The CDR3 DNA is TGTGCCAGTAGTATAGCCGGACAGGGGGCAAATCAGCCCCAGCATTTT. Translation: CASSIAGQGANQPQHF.

This clone was seen a handful of times. This chain joins TRBV14 and TRBJ1-4; possibly TRBD1 for D (6 bases). CDR1 is SGHDN, CDR2 FVKESK, per germline. This CDR3 contains 15 residues. The V and J ends lost 0 bases and 5 bases respectively, with 10 bases between them. Here the CDR3 DNA reads TGTGCCAGCAGCCAAGAACGGGGGGCGAATGAAAAACTGTTTTTT. Its translation is CASSQERGANEKLFF.